This TCR beta chain was recovered during a study of blood T cell repertoires in COVID-19. Looking at the study overall: The study drew acute and convalescent COVID-19 samples from the United States, Italy and Spain.

How the authors handled the data: Nucleated cell number was recorded as an estimate derived from reference gene primer amplification. Some clones are missing from TCRdb's copy, which holds only in-frame ones; the method was immunoSEQ multiplex PCR. V and J calls and clone size come straight from that table; D and trimming were deduced from the DNA. The sample has around 310,000 clones, 70% to 90% seen once. Trimming took 3 bases from V and 4 from J; bases not matched to a gene: 4. This CDR3 is built from 14 residues. CDR1 is SGHRS and CDR2 is YFSETQ in the germline V gene. This clone was detected once.

Material for sequencing was peripheral blood. V is TRBV5-1 and J is TRBJ1-2; TRBD1 matches at 9 bases. The receptor was isolated from a woman between 50 and 59 years old with active or convalescent COVID-19. The CDR3 nucleotides are TGCGCCAGCAGCTCGGGACAGGGTGGCTATGGCTACACCTTC. Amino acid sequence: CASSSGQGGYGYTF.